This T cell receptor (beta chain) was profiled in a study of cytomegalovirus exposure and HLA in healthy donors. Study summary: The use of the same platform for the 95 to 150 validation repertoires and the roughly 730 first-cohort repertoires was reported by a later analysis. Study-wide results and caveats: The TCR clusters that emerged in the first cohort tended, a later analysis found, to co-occur in the approximately 110 validation repertoires.

Sequenced by immunoSEQ multiplex PCR; TCRdb stores in-frame clones only, minus some. This sample has just over 80,000 clones, with approximately 96% found just once. Germline-derived CDR1 and CDR2 are MNHEY and SVGAGI. This CDR3 spans 14 amino acids. V shed 6 bases and J 1 base; nucleotides not matched to a gene: 3. For this clone: Its target is not known.

Donors were drawn from the approximately 120-subject validation cohort, separate from the approximately 700-subject first cohort. The sequenced sample consisted of PBMCs. The J gene is TRBJ2-3, the V gene TRBV6-5; 8 nucleotides align to TRBD1. This receptor was obtained from a woman aged 18-35 years in good health and CMV-seronegative. CDR3 residues: CASRVTGGTDTQYF. CDR3 coding DNA: TGTGCCAGCAGAGTGACAGGGGGCACAGATACGCAGTATTTT.